The rows below give T cell receptor beta chains drawn from one sample of a study of cytomegalovirus exposure and HLA in healthy donors. TCRdb keeps only in-frame clones here, not all; method: immunoSEQ multiplex PCR. The data show some 200,000 clones, about 84% seen once. Specimen: PBMCs. The receptor set was obtained from a man aged 45-65 years in good health and CMV-seronegative. Each CDR3 is given with its conserved first and last residue. A D gene is named only where the DNA matches it firmly. Expanded clones get a size class; other rows say once, few or many, or leave the size out.

d_call,v_call,j_call,clone_size,cdr3_nt,cdr3_aa
.,TRBV4-1,TRBJ1-1,.,TGCGCCAGCAGCCAAGCAGCAGGGCTTCTGAACACTGAAGCTTTCTTT,CASSQAAGLLNTEAFF
.,TRBV7-9,TRBJ1-1,.,TGTTCCAGCAGCTTACGGGGAGGGAGTAACACTGAAGCTTTCTTT,CSSSLRGGSNTEAFF
TRBD1,TRBV2,TRBJ2-3,.,TGTGCCGAAGGGGGCCAGGGTGTCACAGATACGCAGTATTTT,CAEGGQGVTDTQYF
.,TRBV6-5,TRBJ1-6,.,TGTGCCAGCAGTCCCCTCAATTCACCCCTCCACTTT,CASSPLNSPLHF
.,TRBV5-4,TRBJ1-6,.,TGTGCCAGCAGCGGGAGACGGCCCAATTCACCCCTCCACTTT,CASSGRRPNSPLHF
.,TRBV11-2,TRBJ2-6,.,TGTGCCAGCAGCTTAGCGGGGACTGGGGCCAACGTCCTGACTTTC,CASSLAGTGANVLTF
TRBD2,TRBV7-9,TRBJ2-1,.,TGTGCCAGCAGCTTAGCAAAGCGGGGGGGCCTAAATGAGCAGTTCTTC,CASSLAKRGGLNEQFF
.,TRBV6-1,TRBJ1-5,.,TGTGCCAGCAGTGGCGCAACTAATCAGCCCCAGCATTTT,CASSGATNQPQHF
.,TRBV7-2,TRBJ1-6,once,TGTGCCAGCAGGAGGGACTATAATTCACCCCTCCACTTT,CASRRDYNSPLHF
.,TRBV30,TRBJ1-4,.,TGTGCCTGGTCCGGGACTCCGGAAAAACTGTTTTTT,CAWSGTPEKLFF
.,TRBV4-1,TRBJ1-3,.,TGCGCCAGCAGCCAAGATACTATACGCTCTGGAAACACCATATATTTT,CASSQDTIRSGNTIYF
TRBD1,TRBV7-3,TRBJ1-2,.,TGTGCCAGCAGGGGGGGACAGGGTGCTCGTGGCTACACCTTC,CASRGGQGARGYTF
.,TRBV5-1,TRBJ2-1,.,TGCGCCAGCAGCTTGCCTAGGGGGAGGGGTTACAATGAGCAGTTCTTC,CASSLPRGRGYNEQFF
.,TRBV7-9,TRBJ1-1,few,TGTGCCAGCAGCCAACAGGTGAACACTGAAGCTTTCTTT,CASSQQVNTEAFF
TRBD1,TRBV27,TRBJ2-7,.,TGTGCCAGCAGTCGGGGGACAGGCTACGAGCAGTACTTC,CASSRGTGYEQYF
.,TRBV6-1,TRBJ1-5,.,TGTGCCAGCAGTGACGGGTTCGTTAGCAATCAGCCCCAGCATTTT,CASSDGFVSNQPQHF
.,TRBV9,TRBJ1-1,.,TGTGCCAGCAGCGTAGTGGAGGGAGGGACTGAAGCTTTCTTT,CASSVVEGGTEAFF
TRBD1,TRBV6-5,TRBJ2-7,.,TGTGCCAGCAGTCCGACAGGGGAGAGAGGGCAGTACTTC,CASSPTGERGQYF
.,TRBV7-3,TRBJ2-1,.,TGTGCCAGCAGCAGAGGGAGAGACAATGAGCAGTTCTTC,CASSRGRDNEQFF
.,TRBV18,TRBJ2-7,.,TGTGCCAGCTCACCACCCCCAACAGGGAACGAGCAGTACTTC,CASSPPPTGNEQYF
.,TRBV15,TRBJ1-2,.,TGTGCCACCAGCAGAGATGAGGCCGACAGAGCTTATGGCTACACCTTC,CATSRDEADRAYGYTF
.,TRBV6-5,TRBJ2-2,few,TGTGCCAGCAGTTACTACGGACAGCCTACCGGGGAGCTGTTTTTT,CASSYYGQPTGELFF
TRBD1,TRBV5-6,TRBJ2-7,.,TGTGCCAGCAGCCTACGGGTACAGGGGATCGACGAGCAGTACTTC,CASSLRVQGIDEQYF
.,TRBV18,TRBJ1-5,once,TGTGCCAGCTCACTAGACAGTCAAAGTGGGCCCCAGCATTTT,CASSLDSQSGPQHF
TRBD1,TRBV13,TRBJ2-1,.,TGTGCCAGCAGCCCGGCCGGGACAGGGTACAATGAGCAGTTCTTC,CASSPAGTGYNEQFF
TRBD1,TRBV5-4,TRBJ2-7,.,TGTGCCAGCAGCTTGTCCGCTGACAGGGTGCGCGAGCAGTACTTC,CASSLSADRVREQYF
TRBD1,TRBV7-9,TRBJ2-5,.,TGTGCCAGCAGCTCCTTTAAACGGGACAGGGGAGTGGAGACCCAGTACTTC,CASSSFKRDRGVETQYF
TRBD1,TRBV19,TRBJ1-2,.,TGTGCCAGTAGTTACAGGGGGCGGAGTGGCTACACCTTC,CASSYRGRSGYTF
.,TRBV27,TRBJ1-2,.,TGTGCCAGCAAAGGGGGGGAGTTCTATGGCTACACCTTC,CASKGGEFYGYTF
.,TRBV6-6,TRBJ1-3,.,TGTGCCAGCAGTTATTCAGGGTCTGGAAACACCATATATTTT,CASSYSGSGNTIYF
TRBD1,TRBV4-3,TRBJ1-2,.,TGCGCCAGCAGCCAAGACGGGACAGGTCATGGCTACACCTTC,CASSQDGTGHGYTF
.,TRBV11-3,TRBJ2-5,.,TGTGCCAGCAGCTTAGGAGGTGGATACCAAGAGACCCAGTACTTC,CASSLGGGYQETQYF
TRBD1,TRBV6-5,TRBJ1-2,.,TGTGCCAGCAGCATCGGACAGGCGCCCTATGGCTACACCTTC,CASSIGQAPYGYTF
.,TRBV7-2,TRBJ2-1,.,TGTGCCAGCAGGCTAACTCGGGGTTCATCATGGAATGAGCAGTTCTTC,CASRLTRGSSWNEQFF
.,TRBV28,TRBJ1-4,.,TGTGCCAGCAGCTACTCCGGGACACGAAGATGGGAACTGTTTTTT,CASSYSGTRRWELFF
TRBD2,TRBV7-7,TRBJ2-5,.,TGTGCCAGCAGCTTCCGGACTAGCGGGGTCGAGACCCAGTACTTC,CASSFRTSGVETQYF
.,TRBV9,TRBJ1-1,.,TGTGCCAGCAGCAAGGAGGGCCACGTGGACACTGAAGCTTTCTTT,CASSKEGHVDTEAFF
TRBD1,TRBV19,TRBJ1-2,.,TGTGCCAGTAATGGGATACCGGGACAGATGAACGGCTACACCTTC,CASNGIPGQMNGYTF
TRBD1,TRBV4-1,TRBJ2-2,.,TGCGCCAGCAGCCAGGGAACAGGGGCCGGGGAGCTGTTTTTT,CASSQGTGAGELFF
.,TRBV19,TRBJ1-6,.,TGTGCCAGTAGTACAGGGCCGAATAATTCACCCCTCCACTTT,CASSTGPNNSPLHF